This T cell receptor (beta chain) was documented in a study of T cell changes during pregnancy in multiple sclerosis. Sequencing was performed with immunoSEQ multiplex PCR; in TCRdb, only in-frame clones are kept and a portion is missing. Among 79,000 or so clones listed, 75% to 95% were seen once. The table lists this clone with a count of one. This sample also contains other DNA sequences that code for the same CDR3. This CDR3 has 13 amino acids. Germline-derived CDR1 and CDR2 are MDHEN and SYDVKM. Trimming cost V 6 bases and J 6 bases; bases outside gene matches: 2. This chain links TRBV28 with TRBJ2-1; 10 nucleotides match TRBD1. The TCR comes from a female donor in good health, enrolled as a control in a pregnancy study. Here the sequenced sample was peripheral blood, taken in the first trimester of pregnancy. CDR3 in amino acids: CASRRTGGNEQFF. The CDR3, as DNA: TGTGCCAGCAGAAGGACAGGGGGCAATGAGCAGTTCTTC. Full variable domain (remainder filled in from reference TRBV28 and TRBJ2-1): DVKVTQSSRYLVKRTGEKVFLECVQDMDHENMFWYRQDPGLGLRLIYFSYDVKMKEKGDIPEGYSVSREKKERFSLILESASTNQTSMYLCASRRTGGNEQFFGPGTRLTVL.